This T cell receptor beta chain was captured by sequencing in a study of cytomegalovirus exposure and HLA in healthy donors. Study results and limitations: Most of the TCR beta V segments (in an earlier analysis) were productive either about 90% or about 30% of the time.

The PCR made use of 60 Vbeta and 13 Jbeta primers. Profiling relied on immunoSEQ multiplex PCR, and the TCRdb table lists in-frame clones only, not all of them. The sample lists roughly 150,000 clones; almost 75% were seen once. Comments on this clone: The antigen is not known.

CDR1 GTSNPN and CDR2 SVGIG come from the germline V gene (reference sequence). The CDR3 loop spans 18 amino acids. Between the trimmed V and J ends, which lost 2 bases and 4 bases, there was a span of 25 bases. Donors had nominal health at sampling but likely had unrecorded immune exposures. This clonotype was sampled from a young woman in good health and CMV-seropositive. The sequenced sample consisted of PBMCs. The chain uses TRBV30 and TRBJ2-3; maybe TRBD2 (6 bases). This CDR3 is CAWSRGIDGSESADTQYF. CDR3 bases: TGTGCCTGGAGTCGGGGGATCGACGGGTCAGAGAGCGCAGATACGCAGTATTTT. Full variable domain (rest looked up from reference TRBV30 and TRBJ2-3): SQTIHQWPATLVQPVGSPLSLECTVEGTSNPNLYWYRQAAGRGLQLLFYSVGIGQISSEVPQNLSASRPQDRQFILSSKKLLLSDSGFYLCAWSRGIDGSESADTQYFGPGTRLTVL.